This is a list of T cell receptor beta chains from one sample in a study of blood T cell repertoires in COVID-19. Clones were read by immunoSEQ multiplex PCR, and TCRdb kept only the in-frame ones, dropping some. Of approximately 260,000 clones listed, about 88% are singletons. Material for sequencing was peripheral blood. Source of these receptors: a woman aged 35 to 49 who had recovered from COVID-19. Both conserved end residues are part of each CDR3. Fields, in order: clone size, J gene, D gene, V gene, CDR3 protein, CDR3 DNA. A D gene is named only where the DNA matches it firmly. A clone size is listed for some rows: how often the clone was seen (once, few, many), or a class if it is expanded.

>-|TRBJ1-1|-|TRBV11-2
CASTSDLNTEAFF
TGTGCCAGCACCTCTGACTTGAACACTGAAGCTTTCTTT
>-|TRBJ2-2|TRBD2|TRBV6-6
CASSPLVAGGTHTGELFF
TGTGCCAGCAGTCCTCTAGTAGCGGGAGGTACGCACACCGGGGAGCTGTTTTTT
>-|TRBJ1-2|TRBD1|TRBV15
CATQGVDYGYTF
TGTGCCACCCAGGGGGTCGACTATGGCTACACCTTC
>-|TRBJ1-5|-|TRBV5-8
CASSAYNQPQHF
TGTGCCAGCAGCGCCTATAATCAGCCCCAGCATTTT
>-|TRBJ1-2|-|TRBV5-6
CASSLGTANYGYTF
TGTGCCAGCAGCTTGGGGACAGCAAACTATGGCTACACCTTC
>-|TRBJ2-5|-|TRBV14
CASSRQLAETQYF
TGTGCCAGCAGCCGACAGTTGGCAGAGACCCAGTACTTC
>-|TRBJ2-2|-|TRBV9
CASSVVAAKDFTGELFF
TGTGCCAGCAGCGTAGTAGCAGCCAAGGATTTCACCGGGGAGCTGTTTTTT
>-|TRBJ2-1|TRBD2|TRBV11-2
CASSLPLRTSGDGYNEQFF
TGTGCCAGCAGCTTACCCCTCCGGACTAGCGGGGATGGCTACAATGAGCAGTTCTTC
>-|TRBJ2-1|TRBD2|TRBV11-2
CASSSLFLTSGGAYNEQFF
TGTGCCAGCAGCTCGCTTTTTTTGACTAGCGGGGGGGCCTACAATGAGCAGTTCTTC
>-|TRBJ2-3|TRBD1|TRBV24-1
CATSDYGQGGARDTQYF
TGTGCCACCAGTGATTATGGACAGGGGGGGGCCCGGGATACGCAGTATTTT
>-|TRBJ2-3|-|TRBV11-2
CASSTAETGNLNTDTQYF
TGTGCCAGCAGCACCGCAGAGACAGGCAACCTAAACACAGATACGCAGTATTTT
>-|TRBJ2-1|TRBD2|TRBV11-1
CASSYSGGTMSRFF
TGTGCCAGCAGCTATAGCGGGGGCACAATGAGCCGGTTCTTC
>-|TRBJ1-4|-|TRBV6-5
CASSSVGGSGEKLFF
TGTGCCAGCAGTTCTGTTGGGGGGAGCGGTGAAAAACTGTTTTTT
>-|TRBJ1-2|TRBD1|TRBV4-1
CASSRETGGYGYTF
TGCGCCAGCAGCCGAGAGACAGGGGGTTATGGCTACACCTTC
>-|TRBJ2-1|TRBD2|TRBV4-1
CASSHPSGYRNNEQFF
TGCGCCAGCAGCCACCCTAGCGGGTACAGGAACAATGAGCAGTTCTTC
>-|TRBJ2-5|TRBD2|TRBV25-1
CASSEPRGGETQYF
TGTGCCAGCAGTGAACCCCGCGGGGGAGAGACCCAGTACTTC
>-|TRBJ2-5|-|TRBV5-1
CASSPGLGQETQYF
TGCGCCAGCAGCCCGGGATTGGGTCAGGAGACCCAGTACTTC
>-|TRBJ2-5|TRBD1|TRBV9
CASSAFQGAGETQYF
TGTGCCAGCAGCGCCTTTCAGGGGGCGGGAGAGACCCAGTACTTC
>once|TRBJ2-7|TRBD1|TRBV3-1/TRBV3-2
CASSPPGQGGEQYF
TGTGCCAGCAGCCCCCCGGGACAGGGAGGCGAGCAGTACTTC
>-|TRBJ2-7|TRBD1|TRBV6-5
CASLMPGGSYEQYF
TGTGCCAGCCTAATGCCAGGGGGCTCCTACGAGCAGTACTTC
>-|TRBJ2-1|TRBD2|TRBV5-1
CASSAVAGAYNEQFF
TGCGCCAGCAGCGCTGTAGCGGGGGCCTACAATGAGCAGTTCTTC
>-|TRBJ1-4|-|TRBV7-9
CASSSAGPPNEKLFF
TGTGCCAGCAGCTCCGCAGGGCCACCTAATGAAAAACTGTTTTTT
>-|TRBJ1-1|-|TRBV28
CASSLWHTEAFF
TGTGCCAGCAGTTTGTGGCACACTGAAGCTTTCTTT
>-|TRBJ1-6|-|TRBV2
CASERTDSPLHF
TGTGCCAGCGAAAGGACTGATTCACCCCTCCACTTT